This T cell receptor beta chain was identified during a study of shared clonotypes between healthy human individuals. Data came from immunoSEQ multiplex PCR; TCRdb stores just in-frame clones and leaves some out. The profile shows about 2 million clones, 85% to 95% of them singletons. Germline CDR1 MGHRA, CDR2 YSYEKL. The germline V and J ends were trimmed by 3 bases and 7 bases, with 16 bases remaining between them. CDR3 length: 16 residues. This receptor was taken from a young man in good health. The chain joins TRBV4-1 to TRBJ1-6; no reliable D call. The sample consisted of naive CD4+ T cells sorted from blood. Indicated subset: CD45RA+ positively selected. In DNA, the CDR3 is TGCGCCAGCAGCCAGCGTTCGGGCAGCGGAAATTCACCCCTCCACTTT. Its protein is CASSQRSGSGNSPLHF.